Listed below are T cell receptor beta chains from one sample, sequenced in a study of patients and donors after allogeneic stem cell transplantation. TCRdb processed the RT-PCR reads anew with MiXCR; each CDR3 protein has one entry. The data show a few hundred thousand distinct CDR3 sequences, 13% to 15% seen once. What was sequenced was blood, either unsorted or a sorted T cell fraction (not recorded which). The receptors stem from a human donor who was either an allogeneic HSCT recipient or a stem cell or donor lymphocyte infusion donor (not recorded which). It is not recorded whose cells these are; they may come from a transplant donor. Each CDR3 is given with its conserved first and last residue. Each record gives: CDR3 DNA, CDR3 protein, clone size, D gene, V gene, J gene. D genes are given only for firm matches. Expanded clones get a size class; other rows say once, few or many, or leave the size out.

cdr3_nt: TGTGCCAGCAGCCAAGGCCCGGTTGGGATCCACTTT
cdr3_aa: CASSQGPVGIHF
clone_size: few
d_call: -
v_call: TRBV3-1
j_call: TRBJ1-6

cdr3_nt: TGTGCCAGCAGCTCCTTATTTATCGGCACCGGGGAGCTGTTTTTT
cdr3_aa: CASSSLFIGTGELFF
clone_size: many
d_call: -
v_call: TRBV11-2
j_call: TRBJ2-2

cdr3_nt: TGTGCCACCAGCAGAGGACAGGCGGGAAACACTGAAGCTTTCTTT
cdr3_aa: CATSRGQAGNTEAFF
clone_size: many
d_call: -
v_call: TRBV15
j_call: TRBJ1-1

cdr3_nt: TGTGCCAGCAGTTTGCCAGGGGGCGCTTACAATGAGCAGTTCTTC
cdr3_aa: CASSLPGGAYNEQFF
clone_size: few
d_call: TRBD1
v_call: TRBV28
j_call: TRBJ2-1

cdr3_nt: TGTGCCAGCGGCGAGACAGGATCGACCTACGAGCAGTACTTC
cdr3_aa: CASGETGSTYEQYF
clone_size: -
d_call: -
v_call: TRBV21-1
j_call: TRBJ2-7

cdr3_nt: TGCGCCAGCAGCCCCGGGAGAGGGACTAGCGGTTATTCCTACAATGAGCAGTTCTTC
cdr3_aa: CASSPGRGTSGYSYNEQFF
clone_size: many
d_call: TRBD2
v_call: TRBV5-1
j_call: TRBJ2-1

cdr3_nt: TGTGCCAGCAGCTTAGGGGGAACAGGACCCCGGGCCCAGTACTTC
cdr3_aa: CASSLGGTGPRAQYF
clone_size: few
d_call: -
v_call: TRBV7-2
j_call: TRBJ2-5

cdr3_nt: TGTGCCAGCAGCCGGGGCCAGGGACAGGGGACCACTGAAGCTTTCTTT
cdr3_aa: CASSRGQGQGTTEAFF
clone_size: few
d_call: TRBD1
v_call: TRBV14
j_call: TRBJ1-1

cdr3_nt: TGTGCCAGCAGCTTATTCGGAGGGCAGGGGGGGACTGAAGCTTTCTTT
cdr3_aa: CASSLFGGQGGTEAFF
clone_size: few
d_call: TRBD1
v_call: TRBV7-3
j_call: TRBJ1-1

cdr3_nt: TGTGCCAGCAGCTTAGCGGGAAAACTGTTTTTT
cdr3_aa: CASSLAGKLFF
clone_size: -
d_call: -
v_call: TRBV11-2
j_call: TRBJ1-4

cdr3_nt: TGTGCCAGCAGCCGGTCCGTGGCGATTCTTTCTGAAGCTTTCTTT
cdr3_aa: CASSRSVAILSEAFF
clone_size: few
d_call: -
v_call: TRBV7-8
j_call: TRBJ1-1

cdr3_nt: TGTGCCAGCAGCGTAGGACCCTCCGGTGATACGCAGTATTTT
cdr3_aa: CASSVGPSGDTQYF
clone_size: few
d_call: -
v_call: TRBV9
j_call: TRBJ2-3

cdr3_nt: TGTGCCAGCAGGGACAGGGGGCGTTCCTATAATTCACCCCTCCACTTT
cdr3_aa: CASRDRGRSYNSPLHF
clone_size: few
d_call: TRBD1
v_call: TRBV6-1
j_call: TRBJ1-6

cdr3_nt: TGTGCCTGGGAAGAAAAGGGCCGTCGGGGCTACACCTTC
cdr3_aa: CAWEEKGRRGYTF
clone_size: -
d_call: -
v_call: TRBV30
j_call: TRBJ1-2

cdr3_nt: TGCAGCGTTGAACGGCCCAGGCACAGGGCTGGGGATGGCTACACCTTC
cdr3_aa: CSVERPRHRAGDGYTF
clone_size: few
d_call: -
v_call: TRBV29-1
j_call: TRBJ1-2

cdr3_nt: TGCGCCAGCAGCTTGGGCCCACCGGGCTCTGGAAACACCATATATTTT
cdr3_aa: CASSLGPPGSGNTIYF
clone_size: -
d_call: -
v_call: TRBV5-1
j_call: TRBJ1-3

cdr3_nt: TGTGCCAGCAGTGACAGCAATAATTCACCCCTCCACTTT
cdr3_aa: CASSDSNNSPLHF
clone_size: few
d_call: -
v_call: TRBV12-3/TRBV12-4
j_call: TRBJ1-6

cdr3_nt: TGCGCCAGCAGCCAAGAGGGGCTAACTGGAAACACCATATATTTT
cdr3_aa: CASSQEGLTGNTIYF
clone_size: -
d_call: -
v_call: TRBV4-3
j_call: TRBJ1-3

cdr3_nt: TGTGCCAGCAGTGTGGGAGGGAGAAGCACTGAAGCTTTCTTT
cdr3_aa: CASSVGGRSTEAFF
clone_size: few
d_call: -
v_call: TRBV2
j_call: TRBJ1-1

cdr3_nt: TGCGCCAGCAGCCAAGCCGCCGGGACAGGCTATGGCTACACCTTC
cdr3_aa: CASSQAAGTGYGYTF
clone_size: many
d_call: TRBD1
v_call: TRBV4-3
j_call: TRBJ1-2

cdr3_nt: TGCGCCACCGGGACAGGCTCGATCCGGACTGAAGCTTTCTTT
cdr3_aa: CATGTGSIRTEAFF
clone_size: many
d_call: TRBD1
v_call: TRBV29-1
j_call: TRBJ1-1

cdr3_nt: TGTGCCAGCAGTTTATCTGACAGGGGCCAATATGGCTACACCTTC
cdr3_aa: CASSLSDRGQYGYTF
clone_size: -
d_call: TRBD1
v_call: TRBV27
j_call: TRBJ1-2

cdr3_nt: TGCGCCAGCAGCTTAAGCGGACTAGCGGGAGCGAATCCCTACGAGCAGTACTTC
cdr3_aa: CASSLSGLAGANPYEQYF
clone_size: -
d_call: TRBD2
v_call: TRBV5-1
j_call: TRBJ2-7

cdr3_nt: TGTGCCAGCAGCCAGGGGACAGGGATTAGTGGCTACGAGCAGTACTTC
cdr3_aa: CASSQGTGISGYEQYF
clone_size: few
d_call: TRBD1
v_call: TRBV3-1
j_call: TRBJ2-7

cdr3_nt: TGTGCCAGCAGGACAGAAATTAATGAAAAACTGTTTTTT
cdr3_aa: CASRTEINEKLFF
clone_size: few
d_call: -
v_call: TRBV6-1
j_call: TRBJ1-4

cdr3_nt: TGTGCCTGGAAAGGGGCCACAGACCCCAATGAAAAACTGTTTTTT
cdr3_aa: CAWKGATDPNEKLFF
clone_size: few
d_call: -
v_call: TRBV30
j_call: TRBJ1-4

cdr3_nt: TGCAGTGCTAGAGTCGCCAAGGGGGATCCCGTGTACCAGCCCCAGCATTTT
cdr3_aa: CSARVAKGDPVYQPQHF
clone_size: many
d_call: -
v_call: TRBV20-1
j_call: TRBJ1-5

cdr3_nt: TGTGCCAGCAGTTCCTGGGCTGGGAATCAAGAGACCCAGTACTTC
cdr3_aa: CASSSWAGNQETQYF
clone_size: -
d_call: -
v_call: TRBV27
j_call: TRBJ2-5

cdr3_nt: TGCGCCAGCAGAGAGGACGGCGGCTCTAATGAAAAACTGTTTTTT
cdr3_aa: CASREDGGSNEKLFF
clone_size: -
d_call: -
v_call: TRBV5-1
j_call: TRBJ1-4

cdr3_nt: TGTGCCAGCAGCGAAAGGGACAGGGGCAATGAAAAACTGTTTTTT
cdr3_aa: CASSERDRGNEKLFF
clone_size: -
d_call: TRBD1
v_call: TRBV2
j_call: TRBJ1-4

cdr3_nt: TGTGCCAGCAGCTCACCGGGACAGGGGGCAAGCTACTATGGCTACACCTTC
cdr3_aa: CASSSPGQGASYYGYTF
clone_size: few
d_call: TRBD1
v_call: TRBV7-2
j_call: TRBJ1-2

cdr3_nt: TGTGCCAGCAGTAAGGGGACGGGTGAAAAACTGTTTTTT
cdr3_aa: CASSKGTGEKLFF
clone_size: few
d_call: -
v_call: TRBV7-6
j_call: TRBJ1-4

cdr3_nt: TGTGCCAGCAGCCAGCAGGCCAGGACTAGCGGGGGTGATACGCAGTATTTT
cdr3_aa: CASSQQARTSGGDTQYF
clone_size: many
d_call: TRBD2
v_call: TRBV4-2
j_call: TRBJ2-3

cdr3_nt: TGCAGTGCTAGAGAGGCCAGGGGGAACACTGAAGCTTTCTTT
cdr3_aa: CSAREARGNTEAFF
clone_size: few
d_call: -
v_call: TRBV20-1
j_call: TRBJ1-1

cdr3_nt: TGTGCCAGCAGCTTGGGTCTAGCGGATTCCTACGAGCAGTACTTC
cdr3_aa: CASSLGLADSYEQYF
clone_size: many
d_call: TRBD2
v_call: TRBV5-4
j_call: TRBJ2-7

cdr3_nt: TGCAGTGCCCACCGACTAGCGGGGGACCAAGAGACCCAGTACTTC
cdr3_aa: CSAHRLAGDQETQYF
clone_size: few
d_call: TRBD2
v_call: TRBV20-1
j_call: TRBJ2-5

cdr3_nt: TGTGCCAGCAGTTACCAGCTGCCTAGCGAGACCCAGTACTTC
cdr3_aa: CASSYQLPSETQYF
clone_size: many
d_call: -
v_call: TRBV6-2/TRBV6-3
j_call: TRBJ2-5

cdr3_nt: TGCAGTGCTAGGAACATACTAGCGGGAGGCCCCAATGAGCAGTTCTTC
cdr3_aa: CSARNILAGGPNEQFF
clone_size: few
d_call: TRBD2
v_call: TRBV20-1
j_call: TRBJ2-1

cdr3_nt: TGCAGCGTTGAAGAATTCGGTAGCGGGGGGGCCGGGACCCAGTACTTC
cdr3_aa: CSVEEFGSGGAGTQYF
clone_size: few
d_call: TRBD2
v_call: TRBV29-1
j_call: TRBJ2-5

cdr3_nt: TGTGCCAGCAGCGTAGGCTCTAGCGGCAGGGGTGGGCAGTTCTTC
cdr3_aa: CASSVGSSGRGGQFF
clone_size: few
d_call: -
v_call: TRBV9
j_call: TRBJ2-1

cdr3_nt: TGTGCCAGCAGCCAAAGTGGAAGGAGGGGTAAAGATACGCAGTATTTT
cdr3_aa: CASSQSGRRGKDTQYF
clone_size: many
d_call: -
v_call: TRBV3-1
j_call: TRBJ2-3

cdr3_nt: TGCAGTGCATCTACCCCGGGGGCTGGAAGCACAGATACGCAGTATTTT
cdr3_aa: CSASTPGAGSTDTQYF
clone_size: -
d_call: -
v_call: TRBV20-1
j_call: TRBJ2-3

cdr3_nt: TGCGCCAGCAGCCAAGGACAGGGGTTGATCTTC
cdr3_aa: CASSQGQGLIF
clone_size: many
d_call: TRBD1
v_call: TRBV4-1
j_call: TRBJ2-1

cdr3_nt: TGCAGTGCTAGTGGGGCGGCGGGAGGGGTGAATGAGCAGTTCTTC
cdr3_aa: CSASGAAGGVNEQFF
clone_size: few
d_call: TRBD2
v_call: TRBV20-1
j_call: TRBJ2-1

cdr3_nt: TGTGCCAGCAGTTTATCGGCCGCGCTGAGCTCCTACAATGAGCAGTTCTTC
cdr3_aa: CASSLSAALSSYNEQFF
clone_size: many
d_call: -
v_call: TRBV27
j_call: TRBJ2-1

cdr3_nt: TGTGCCAGCAGCACCCGGACTAGCGGATATAGCACAGATACGCAGTATTTT
cdr3_aa: CASSTRTSGYSTDTQYF
clone_size: few
d_call: -
v_call: TRBV21-1
j_call: TRBJ2-3

cdr3_nt: TGTGCCACCAGTGATTTTTGGGACACCGGGGAGCTGTTTTTT
cdr3_aa: CATSDFWDTGELFF
clone_size: many
d_call: -
v_call: TRBV24-1
j_call: TRBJ2-2

cdr3_nt: TGCAGTGCTAGGGGACAGGGAGGCTACGAGCAGTACTTC
cdr3_aa: CSARGQGGYEQYF
clone_size: -
d_call: TRBD1
v_call: TRBV20-1
j_call: TRBJ2-7

cdr3_nt: TGTGCCAGCAGCCGTTGGCAGGGGACGTGGGCTTTCTTT
cdr3_aa: CASSRWQGTWAFF
clone_size: -
d_call: -
v_call: TRBV12-3/TRBV12-4
j_call: TRBJ1-1

cdr3_nt: TGCAGTGCTACCTCTAGGGCCTACGAGCAGTACTTC
cdr3_aa: CSATSRAYEQYF
clone_size: many
d_call: -
v_call: TRBV20-1
j_call: TRBJ2-7

cdr3_nt: TGTGCCAGCAGCTTACCTGGGACAGGGGAAAAACTGTTTTTT
cdr3_aa: CASSLPGTGEKLFF
clone_size: many
d_call: TRBD1
v_call: TRBV7-9
j_call: TRBJ1-4

cdr3_nt: TGTGCCAGCAGCCCCGCTCTTCCTTCCCTTAGCAATCAGCCCCAGCATTTT
cdr3_aa: CASSPALPSLSNQPQHF
clone_size: once
d_call: -
v_call: TRBV5-5
j_call: TRBJ1-5

cdr3_nt: TGCGCCAGCAGTATCAACGCCGCGAACACCGGGGAGCTGTTTTTT
cdr3_aa: CASSINAANTGELFF
clone_size: few
d_call: -
v_call: TRBV5-1
j_call: TRBJ2-2